A selection of T cell receptor beta chains follows, all from one sample in a study of OX40 agonist ivuxolimab in advanced cancers. The protocol was immunoSEQ multiplex PCR, while the TCRdb copy is restricted to in-frame clones and leaves out a portion. The sample lists 55,000 to 75,000 clones, 70% to 90% occurring once. The sequencing used CD4+ or CD8+ T cells sorted from blood, collected in a trial of the OX40 agonist ivuxolimab. The source of these receptors is an adult with an advanced solid tumor such as melanoma, head and neck, liver or kidney cancer. The CDR3 runs from the conserved cysteine through the conserved F or W. A D gene is named only where the DNA matches it firmly. The size field is filled for only some rows; it gives once, few, many or a size class.

NA	TRBJ2-1	TRBD2	TRBV11-3	TGTGCCAGCACCCCGCAGGGTATGGGGGGGAACAATGAGCAGTTCTTC	CASTPQGMGGNNEQFF
NA	TRBJ2-7	NA	TRBV7-9	TGTGCCAGCAGCTCGGCGAGGGAGCAGTACTTC	CASSSAREQYF
NA	TRBJ1-4	TRBD1	TRBV6-6	TGTGCCAGCAGTTACCACAGGGGGTCGGGTAATGAAAAACTGTTTTTT	CASSYHRGSGNEKLFF
NA	TRBJ2-1	NA	TRBV25-1	TGTGCCAGCAGTGAATTAGTCGGGCTTCTTTCCTACAATGAGCAGTTCTTC	CASSELVGLLSYNEQFF
NA	TRBJ2-1	TRBD1	TRBV6-1	TGTGCCAGCAGTGCGAGGACAGGGAGAGGTCGGGGGCAGTTCTTC	CASSARTGRGRGQFF
NA	TRBJ2-5	TRBD2	TRBV9	TGTGCCAGCAGCGGCGGACTAGCCGAGGAGACCCAGTACTTC	CASSGGLAEETQYF
NA	TRBJ1-2	TRBD1	TRBV5-6	TGTGCCAGCAGCTTTAACAGGGGGTATGGCTACACCTTC	CASSFNRGYGYTF
NA	TRBJ2-5	NA	TRBV15	TGTGCCACCAGCAGAGATGGACAGTCCATAGGCGAGACCCAGTACTTC	CATSRDGQSIGETQYF
NA	TRBJ2-1	TRBD2	TRBV19	TGTGCCAGCGCGGGACTAGCGGGTGGTTCCTACAATGAGCAGTTCTTC	CASAGLAGGSYNEQFF
NA	TRBJ1-5	NA	TRBV28	TGTGCCAGCAGTCCACCGTGGGGGGCCCGTAGCAATCAGCCCCAGCATTTT	CASSPPWGARSNQPQHF
NA	TRBJ1-2	NA	TRBV6-4	TGTGCCAGCAGTGACTATCCGGTGAGCGGCTACACCTTC	CASSDYPVSGYTF
few	TRBJ2-5	TRBD1	TRBV2	TGTGCCAGCAGTGGTCGGACAGGGGGCGGGGAGACCCAGTACTTC	CASSGRTGGGETQYF
few	TRBJ2-2	TRBD2	TRBV28	TGTGCCAGCCACTTTAGCGGGAGAGGCACCGGGGAGCTGTTTTTT	CASHFSGRGTGELFF
NA	TRBJ1-3	NA	TRBV6-1	TGTGCCAGCAAACAGCTTATCTCTGGAAACACCATATATTTT	CASKQLISGNTIYF
NA	TRBJ2-7	TRBD1	TRBV11-3	TGTGCCAGCAGCCCAGGGACAGGGGTGGACTACGAGCAGTACTTC	CASSPGTGVDYEQYF
few	TRBJ1-1	NA	TRBV5-1	TGCGCCAGCAGCCCAGGGAACTCCGAGTTCATGAACACTGAAGCTTTCTTT	CASSPGNSEFMNTEAFF
once	TRBJ2-5	NA	TRBV19	TGTGCCAGTAGCATAGGGTCCCGAGAGACCCAGTACTTC	CASSIGSRETQYF
NA	TRBJ2-5	NA	TRBV28	TGTGCCAGCAGCTTGACTAGAGTAGGGACCCAGTACTTC	CASSLTRVGTQYF
NA	TRBJ2-3	TRBD1	TRBV13	TGTGCCAGCAGCCAGGGACAGGGAGGAGATACGCAGTATTTT	CASSQGQGGDTQYF
NA	TRBJ2-3	TRBD2	TRBV28	TGTGCCAGCAGTGACCCGCGACTAGCGGGAGATACGCAGTATTTT	CASSDPRLAGDTQYF
NA	TRBJ2-3	NA	TRBV6-1	TGTGCCAGCAGTGTAGGGACTCTAAGCACAGATACGCAGTATTTT	CASSVGTLSTDTQYF
NA	TRBJ2-1	TRBD2	TRBV10-3	TGTGCCATCTTGGCTAGCGGGAGCAATGAGCAGTTCTTC	CAILASGSNEQFF
NA	TRBJ2-1	TRBD2	TRBV4-1	TGCGCCAGCAGCCAATGGGGACTAGCCTCCAATGAGCAGTTCTTC	CASSQWGLASNEQFF
NA	TRBJ1-1	TRBD1	TRBV28	TGTGCCAGCAGTAAGTCTACGACCTTCATTCGGACAGGGATGGACACTGAAGCTTTCTTT	CASSKSTTFIRTGMDTEAFF
NA	TRBJ2-7	TRBD1	TRBV18	TGTGCCAGCTCACCACCGGACAGGGCAAACGAGCAGTACTTC	CASSPPDRANEQYF
NA	TRBJ1-5	NA	TRBV6-1	TGTGCCAGCAGTGAAAGGTGGCAGTATAGCAATCAGCCCCAGCATTTT	CASSERWQYSNQPQHF
NA	TRBJ2-5	NA	TRBV27	TGTGCCAGCAGTTTCGTGGGAGAGACCCAGTACTTC	CASSFVGETQYF
few	TRBJ2-2	TRBD1	TRBV7-3	TGTGCCAGCAGCCCGAGGGCCGTGACAGGGGGATTTACCGGGGAGCTGTTTTTT	CASSPRAVTGGFTGELFF
NA	TRBJ2-3	NA	TRBV2	TGTGCCAGCAGACGGATGAGACTAGAAGATACGCAGTATTTT	CASRRMRLEDTQYF
NA	TRBJ1-4	NA	TRBV9	TGTGCCAGCAGCTCGGGAGGAGGGGAAAACGAAAAACTGTTTTTT	CASSSGGGENEKLFF
NA	TRBJ2-7	NA	TRBV5-1	TGCGCCAGCAGCTTGGCGACAGCCTCCTCCTACGAGCAGTACTTC	CASSLATASSYEQYF
NA	TRBJ2-1	TRBD2	TRBV5-1	TGCGCCAGCAGCCCGACTAGCGGCCTGCCTTTTGACAATGAGCAGTTCTTC	CASSPTSGLPFDNEQFF
NA	TRBJ2-2	NA	TRBV28	TGTGCCAGCAGTATCGGGACTTTCGCGAACACCGGGGAGCTGTTTTTT	CASSIGTFANTGELFF
once	TRBJ2-5	NA	TRBV11-2	TGTGCCAGCAGCTTAGGGCGGGAAGAGACCCAGTACTTC	CASSLGREETQYF
NA	TRBJ2-1	TRBD2	TRBV5-4	TGTGCCAGCAGCCCCGGGACTAGTCCATATTCTGAGCAGTTCTTC	CASSPGTSPYSEQFF